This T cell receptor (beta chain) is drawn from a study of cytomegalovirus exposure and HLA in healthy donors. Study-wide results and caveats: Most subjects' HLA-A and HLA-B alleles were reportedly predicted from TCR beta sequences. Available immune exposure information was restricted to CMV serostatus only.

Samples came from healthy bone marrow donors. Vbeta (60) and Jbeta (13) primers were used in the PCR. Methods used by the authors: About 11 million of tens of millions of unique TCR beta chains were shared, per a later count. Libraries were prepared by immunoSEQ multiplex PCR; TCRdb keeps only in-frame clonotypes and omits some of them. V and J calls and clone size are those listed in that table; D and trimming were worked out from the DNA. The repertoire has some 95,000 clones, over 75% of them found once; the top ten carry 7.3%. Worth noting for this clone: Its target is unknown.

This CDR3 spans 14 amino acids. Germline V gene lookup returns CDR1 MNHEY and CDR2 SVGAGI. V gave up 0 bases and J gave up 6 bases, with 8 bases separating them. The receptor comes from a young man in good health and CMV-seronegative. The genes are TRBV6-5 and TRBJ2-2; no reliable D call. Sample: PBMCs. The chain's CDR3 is CASSYSQLPGELFF. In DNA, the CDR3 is TGTGCCAGCAGTTACTCTCAGTTACCCGGGGAGCTGTTTTTT.